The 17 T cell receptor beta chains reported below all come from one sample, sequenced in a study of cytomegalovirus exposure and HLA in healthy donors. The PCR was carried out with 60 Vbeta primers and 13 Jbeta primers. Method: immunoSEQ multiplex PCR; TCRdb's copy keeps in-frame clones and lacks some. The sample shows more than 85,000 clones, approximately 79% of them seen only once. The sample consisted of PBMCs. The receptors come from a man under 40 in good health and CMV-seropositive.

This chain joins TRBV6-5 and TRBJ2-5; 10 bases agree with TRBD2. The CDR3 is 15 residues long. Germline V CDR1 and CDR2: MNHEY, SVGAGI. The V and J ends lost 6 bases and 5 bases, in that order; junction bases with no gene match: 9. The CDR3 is CASRRAGGPQETQYF. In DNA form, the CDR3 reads TGTGCCAGCAGACGAGCGGGGGGGCCCCAGGAGACCCAGTACTTC.

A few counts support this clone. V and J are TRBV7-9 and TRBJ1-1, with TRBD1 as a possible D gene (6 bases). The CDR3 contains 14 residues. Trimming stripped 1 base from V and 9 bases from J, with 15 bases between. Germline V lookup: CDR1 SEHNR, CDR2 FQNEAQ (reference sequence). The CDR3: CASSLGGGQGKAFF. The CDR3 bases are TGTGCCAGCAGCTTAGGGGGGGGGCAGGGGAAAGCTTTCTTT.

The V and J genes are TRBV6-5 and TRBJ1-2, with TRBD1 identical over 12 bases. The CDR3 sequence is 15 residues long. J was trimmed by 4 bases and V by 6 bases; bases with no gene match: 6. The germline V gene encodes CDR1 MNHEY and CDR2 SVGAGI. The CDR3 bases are TGTGCCAGCAGGGAGGGACAGGGGGCCGGCTATGGCTACACCTTC. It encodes CASREGQGAGYGYTF.

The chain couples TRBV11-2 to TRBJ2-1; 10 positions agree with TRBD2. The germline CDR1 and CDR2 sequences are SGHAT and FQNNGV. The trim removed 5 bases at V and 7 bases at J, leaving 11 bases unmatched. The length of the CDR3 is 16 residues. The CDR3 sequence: CASSRRGAGGRNEQFF. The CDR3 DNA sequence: TGTGCCAGCAGCCGAAGAGGAGCGGGGGGGCGGAATGAGCAGTTCTTC.

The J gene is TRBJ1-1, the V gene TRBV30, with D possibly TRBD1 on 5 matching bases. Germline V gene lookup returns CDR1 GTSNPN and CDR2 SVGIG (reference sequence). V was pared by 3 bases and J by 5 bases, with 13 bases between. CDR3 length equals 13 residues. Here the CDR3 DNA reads TGTGCCTGGAGGGGACTCCGGCCAACTGAAGCTTTCTTT. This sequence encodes CAWRGLRPTEAFF.

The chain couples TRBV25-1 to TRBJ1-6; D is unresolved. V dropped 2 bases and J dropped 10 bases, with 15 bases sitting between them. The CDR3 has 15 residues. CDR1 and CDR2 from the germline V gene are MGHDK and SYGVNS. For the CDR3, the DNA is TGTGCCAGCAGTGAAGCGGGCAGTAAAAGGTCACCCCTCCACTTT. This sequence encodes CASSEAGSKRSPLHF. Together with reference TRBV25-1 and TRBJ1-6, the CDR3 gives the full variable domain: EADIYQTPRYLVIGTGKKITLECSQTMGHDKMYWYQQDPGMELHLIHYSYGVNSTEKGDLSSESTVSRIRTEHFPLTLESARPSHTSQYLCASSEAGSKRSPLHFGNGTRLTVT.

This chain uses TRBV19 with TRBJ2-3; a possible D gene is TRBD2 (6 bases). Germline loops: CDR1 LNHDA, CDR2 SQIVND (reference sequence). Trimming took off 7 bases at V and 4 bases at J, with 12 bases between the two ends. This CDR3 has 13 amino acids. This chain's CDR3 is CASIGEVSDTQYF. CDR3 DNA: TGTGCCAGTATCGGGGAGGTCTCAGATACGCAGTATTTT.

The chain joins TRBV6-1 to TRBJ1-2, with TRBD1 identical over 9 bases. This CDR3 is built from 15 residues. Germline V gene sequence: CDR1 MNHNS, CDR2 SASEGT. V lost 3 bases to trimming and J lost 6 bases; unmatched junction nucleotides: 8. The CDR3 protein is CASSEDRGFFDGYTF. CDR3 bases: TGTGCCAGCAGTGAGGACAGGGGCTTCTTTGATGGCTACACCTTC.

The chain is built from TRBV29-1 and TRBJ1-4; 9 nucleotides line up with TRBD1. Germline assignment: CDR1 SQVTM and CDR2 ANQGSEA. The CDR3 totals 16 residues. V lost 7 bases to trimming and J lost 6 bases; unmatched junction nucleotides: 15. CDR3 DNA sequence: TGCAGCGCCGGGGATCGGCCGGGACAGGGCCATGAAAAACTGTTTTTT. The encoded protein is CSAGDRPGQGHEKLFF.

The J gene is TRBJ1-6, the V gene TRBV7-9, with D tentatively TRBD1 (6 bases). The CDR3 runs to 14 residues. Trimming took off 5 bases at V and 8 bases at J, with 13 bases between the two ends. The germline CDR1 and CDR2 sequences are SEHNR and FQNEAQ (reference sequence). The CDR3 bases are TGTGCCAGCAGCCGAGGGGGGGAGGATTCACCCCTCCACTTT. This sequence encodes CASSRGGEDSPLHF.

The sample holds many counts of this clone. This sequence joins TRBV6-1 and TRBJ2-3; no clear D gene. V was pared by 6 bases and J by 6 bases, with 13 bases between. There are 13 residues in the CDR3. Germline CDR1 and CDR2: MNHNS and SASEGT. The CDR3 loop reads CASSSSQADTQYF. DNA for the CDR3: TGTGCCAGCAGCTCCAGTCAGGCTGATACGCAGTATTTT.

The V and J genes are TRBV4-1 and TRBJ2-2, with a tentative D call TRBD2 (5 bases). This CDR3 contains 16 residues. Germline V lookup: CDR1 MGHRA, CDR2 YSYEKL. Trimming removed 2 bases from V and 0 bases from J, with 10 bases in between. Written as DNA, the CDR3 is TGCGCCAGCAGCCAACGTGCGGGCGCGAACACCGGGGAGCTGTTTTTT. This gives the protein CASSQRAGANTGELFF.

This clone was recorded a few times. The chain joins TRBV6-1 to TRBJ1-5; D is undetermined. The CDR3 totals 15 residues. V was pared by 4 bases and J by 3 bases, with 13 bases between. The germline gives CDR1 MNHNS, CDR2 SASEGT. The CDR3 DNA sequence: TGTGCCAGCAGTGTCGTGCTACGTCCCAATCAGCCCCAGCATTTT. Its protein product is CASSVVLRPNQPQHF.

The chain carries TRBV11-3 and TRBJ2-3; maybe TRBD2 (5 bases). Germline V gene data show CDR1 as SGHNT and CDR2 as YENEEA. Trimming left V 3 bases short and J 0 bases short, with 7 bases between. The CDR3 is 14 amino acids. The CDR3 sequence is CASSLEASTDTQYF. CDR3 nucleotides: TGTGCCAGCAGCTTGGAGGCTAGCACAGATACGCAGTATTTT.

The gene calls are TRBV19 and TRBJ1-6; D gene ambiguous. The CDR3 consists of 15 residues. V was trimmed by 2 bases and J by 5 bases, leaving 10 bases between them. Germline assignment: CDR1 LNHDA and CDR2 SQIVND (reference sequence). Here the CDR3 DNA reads TGTGCCAGTAGTATATGGGCTTTCGATAATTCACCCCTCCACTTT. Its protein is CASSIWAFDNSPLHF.

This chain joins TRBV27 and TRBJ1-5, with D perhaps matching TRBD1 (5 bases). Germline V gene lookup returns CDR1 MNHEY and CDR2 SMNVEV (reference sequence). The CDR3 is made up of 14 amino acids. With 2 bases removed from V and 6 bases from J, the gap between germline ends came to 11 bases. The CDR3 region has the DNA TGTGCCAGCAGTTTACAGGGATTCATTCAGCCCCAGCATTTT. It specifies CASSLQGFIQPQHF.

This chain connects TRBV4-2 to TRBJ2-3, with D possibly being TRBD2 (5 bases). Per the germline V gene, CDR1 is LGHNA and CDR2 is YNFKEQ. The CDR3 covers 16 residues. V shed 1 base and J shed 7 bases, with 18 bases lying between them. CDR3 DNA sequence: TGTGCCAGCAGCCAAGTTGAGGGCGGACGCGGGTATACGCAGTATTTT. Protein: CASSQVEGGRGYTQYF.